Presented here are 6 T cell receptor beta chains from one specimen sequenced in a study of blood T cell repertoires in COVID-19. The method was immunoSEQ multiplex PCR; TCRdb's version includes in-frame clones alone and lacks a portion of them. The sample shows about 160,000 clones, under 85% of them seen only once. Material: peripheral blood. These receptors were taken from a woman of 80 years or more with acute or convalescent COVID-19.

This chain connects TRBV12-3 or TRBV12-4 to TRBJ2-5, with D tentatively TRBD1 (6 bases). V was pared by 7 bases and J by 7 bases, with 13 bases between. The CDR3 is 12 amino acids. CDR3 region: CASTSQGRTQYF. Here the CDR3 DNA reads TGTGCCAGCACCTCACAGGGCCGGACCCAGTACTTC.

The rearrangement joins TRBV4-1 to TRBJ2-7, with 7 bases that match TRBD1. The CDR3 has 15 residues. The germline gives CDR1 MGHRA, CDR2 YSYEKL. V trimming: 1 base; J trimming: 4 bases; junction bases outside the gene matches: 7. In DNA form, the CDR3 reads TGCGCCAGCAGCCAAGGTTTAGGGGGCGATTACGAGCAGTACTTC. This codes for CASSQGLGGDYEQYF.

The chain employs TRBV6-2 or TRBV6-3 and TRBJ2-3; 10 bases match TRBD2. Looked up from germline, CDR1 is MNHEY and CDR2 is SVGEGT. Losses at the gene ends were 2 bases for V and 1 base for J; bases not matched to a gene: 3. This CDR3 comprises 16 residues. CDR3 loop: CASSYRLAGGTDTQYF. CDR3 DNA: TGTGCCAGCAGTTACCGGCTAGCGGGGGGCACAGATACGCAGTATTTT.

The chain employs TRBV5-8 and TRBJ1-4, with D hard to call. V shed 0 bases and J shed 7 bases, with 7 bases lying between them. Germline V gene sequence: CDR1 SGHTS, CDR2 YDEGEE. This CDR3 region has 13 residues. The CDR3 region has the DNA TGTGCCAGCAGCTTGGTGGGGAGTGAAAAACTGTTTTTT. It specifies CASSLVGSEKLFF. Full variable domain (missing parts from reference TRBV5-8 and TRBJ1-4): EAGVTQSPTHLIKTRGQQATLRCSPISGHTSVYWYQQALGLGLQFLLWYDEGEERNRGNFPPRFSGRQFPNYSSELNVNALELEDSALYLCASSLVGSEKLFFGSGTQLSVL.

This clone was seen only once. The chain employs TRBV20-1 and TRBJ2-1; 7 positions match TRBD2. This CDR3 is 15 amino acids long. Trimming cost V 3 bases and J 5 bases; bases outside gene matches: 10. Germline lookup yields CDR1 DFQATT and CDR2 SNEGSKA (reference sequence). The CDR3 here is CSASEAGRSNNEQFF. Written as DNA, the CDR3 is TGCAGTGCTAGTGAAGCGGGGAGGTCAAACAATGAGCAGTTCTTC.

The J gene is TRBJ1-5, the V gene TRBV12-3 or TRBV12-4, with D possibly TRBD1 on 5 matching bases. The V gene lost 5 bases and the J gene lost 5 bases, with 10 bases spanning the gap. The CDR3 is 13 residues long. Here the CDR3 reads CASSTQGDQPQHF. The CDR3 DNA reads TGTGCCAGCAGTACCCAGGGTGATCAGCCCCAGCATTTT.